This T cell receptor (beta chain) is drawn from a study of T cell responses to AZD1222 COVID-19 vaccine. Regarding this clone: Its target is unknown.

Study-wide points: Following two doses of AZD1222, Spike-specific TCR breadth and depth rose. Only a handful of individuals given AZD1222 were seropositive at baseline. It should be noted that donors were predominantly white British and more often female, and clonal diversity was possibly underestimated. Without day 14 samples, only post-peak T cell repertoires were studied.

Profiling relied on immunoSEQ multiplex PCR, and the TCRdb table lists in-frame clones only, not all of them. The table has roughly 190,000 clones, about 92% seen once; the top ten hold roughly 4%. V lost 4 bases and J lost 5; bases outside the gene matches: 3. Germline CDR1 reads LNHDA; CDR2 reads SQIVND (reference sequence). The CDR3 totals 15 residues. The chain recombines TRBV19 with TRBJ2-1; TRBD2 agrees at 12 bases. Material: peripheral blood, obtained 28 days after the second dose of the MenACWY control vaccine. This receptor was taken from an adult who received the MenACWY meningococcal vaccine as a control. CDR3 in DNA: TGTGCCAGTAGTACCGGACTAGCGGGACACAATGAGCAGTTCTTC. Translating gives CASSTGLAGHNEQFF.